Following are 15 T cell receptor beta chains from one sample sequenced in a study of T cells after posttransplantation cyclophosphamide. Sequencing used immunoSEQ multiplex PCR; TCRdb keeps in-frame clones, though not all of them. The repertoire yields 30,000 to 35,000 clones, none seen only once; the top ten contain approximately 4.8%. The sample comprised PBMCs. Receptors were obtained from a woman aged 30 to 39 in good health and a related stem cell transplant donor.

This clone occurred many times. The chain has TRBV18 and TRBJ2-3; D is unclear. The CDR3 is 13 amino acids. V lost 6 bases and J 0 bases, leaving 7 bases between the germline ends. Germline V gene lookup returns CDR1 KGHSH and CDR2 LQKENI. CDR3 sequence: CASSRTSTDTQYF. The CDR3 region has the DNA TGTGCCAGCTCTCGCACTAGCACAGATACGCAGTATTTT.

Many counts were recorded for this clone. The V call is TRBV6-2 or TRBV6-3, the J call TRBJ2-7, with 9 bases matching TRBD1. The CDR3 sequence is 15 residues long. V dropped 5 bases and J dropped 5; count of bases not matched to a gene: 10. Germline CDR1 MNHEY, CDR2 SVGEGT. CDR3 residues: CASSLLPDRGDEQYF. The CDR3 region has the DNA TGTGCCAGCAGTCTTCTTCCGGACAGGGGAGACGAGCAGTACTTC.

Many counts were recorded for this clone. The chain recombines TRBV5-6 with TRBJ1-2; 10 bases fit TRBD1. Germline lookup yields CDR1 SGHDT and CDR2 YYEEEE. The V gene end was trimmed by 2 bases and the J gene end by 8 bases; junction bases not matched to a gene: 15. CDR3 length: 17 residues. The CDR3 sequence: CASSLGPGGQGMEGYTF. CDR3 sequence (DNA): TGTGCCAGCAGCTTAGGCCCCGGGGGACAGGGGATGGAGGGCTACACCTTC. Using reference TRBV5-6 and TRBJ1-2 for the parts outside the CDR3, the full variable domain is DAGVTQSPTHLIKTRGQQVTLRCSPKSGHDTVSWYQQALGQGPQFIFQYYEEEERQRGNFPDRFSGHQFPNYSSELNVNALLLGDSALYLCASSLGPGGQGMEGYTFGSGTRLTVV.

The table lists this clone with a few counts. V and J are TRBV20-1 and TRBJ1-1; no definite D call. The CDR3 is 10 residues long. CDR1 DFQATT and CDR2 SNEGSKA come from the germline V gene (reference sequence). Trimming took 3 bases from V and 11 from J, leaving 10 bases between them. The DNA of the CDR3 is TGCAGTGCTAGCGGGTCTTCGGCTTTCTTT. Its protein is CSASGSSAFF.

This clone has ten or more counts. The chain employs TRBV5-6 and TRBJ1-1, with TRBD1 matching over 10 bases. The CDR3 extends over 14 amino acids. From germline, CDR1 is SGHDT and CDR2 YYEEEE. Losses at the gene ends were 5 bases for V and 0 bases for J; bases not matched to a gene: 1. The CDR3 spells CASRGQGMNTEAFF. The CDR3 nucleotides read TGTGCCAGCAGGGGACAGGGGATGAACACTGAAGCTTTCTTT. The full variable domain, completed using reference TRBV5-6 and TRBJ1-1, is DAGVTQSPTHLIKTRGQQVTLRCSPKSGHDTVSWYQQALGQGPQFIFQYYEEEERQRGNFPDRFSGHQFPNYSSELNVNALLLGDSALYLCASRGQGMNTEAFFGQGTRLTVV.

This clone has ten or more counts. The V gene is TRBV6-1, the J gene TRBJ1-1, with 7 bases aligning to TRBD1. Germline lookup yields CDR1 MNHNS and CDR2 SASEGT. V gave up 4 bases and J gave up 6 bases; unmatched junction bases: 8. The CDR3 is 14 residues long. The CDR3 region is CASSGLTGAPEAFF. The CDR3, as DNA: TGTGCCAGCAGTGGCCTAACAGGGGCCCCTGAAGCTTTCTTT.

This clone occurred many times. CDR3 DNA: TGTGCCAGTAGTTTCCCGGACAGGGGGAACACTGAAGCTTTCTTT. Its protein product is CASSFPDRGNTEAFF. This chain connects TRBV19 to TRBJ1-1; 9 positions agree with TRBD1. CDR1 and CDR2 (germline): LNHDA, SQIVND (reference sequence). The CDR3 covers 15 residues. J lost 1 base, V lost 5 bases, and 5 bases had no gene match.

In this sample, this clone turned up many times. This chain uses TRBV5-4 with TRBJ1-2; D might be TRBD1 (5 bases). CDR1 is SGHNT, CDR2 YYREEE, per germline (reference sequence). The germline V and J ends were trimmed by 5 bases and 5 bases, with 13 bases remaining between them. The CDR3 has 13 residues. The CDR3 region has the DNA TGTGCCAGCAGGAAGGAGGGGTCATATGGCTACACCTTC. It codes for CASRKEGSYGYTF.

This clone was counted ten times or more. Here the CDR3 DNA reads TGTGCCAGCAGCCTAAGGGGGAGAGCCTACAATGAGCAGTTCTTC. Translated: CASSLRGRAYNEQFF. The chain combines TRBV13 with TRBJ2-1; perhaps TRBD1 as D (6 bases). V shed 5 bases and J shed 2 bases, with 13 bases lying between them. The germline V gene encodes CDR1 PRHDT and CDR2 FYEKMQ (reference sequence). This CDR3 is built from 15 residues.

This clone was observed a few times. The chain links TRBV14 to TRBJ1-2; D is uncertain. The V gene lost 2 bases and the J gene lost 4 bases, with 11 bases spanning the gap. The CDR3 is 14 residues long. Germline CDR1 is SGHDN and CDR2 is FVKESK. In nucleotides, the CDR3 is TGTGCCAGCAGCCAACGCGGGATTCTCTATGGCTACACCTTC. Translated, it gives CASSQRGILYGYTF. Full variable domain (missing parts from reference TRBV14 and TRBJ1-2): EAGVTQFPSHSVIEKGQTVTLRCDPISGHDNLYWYRRVMGKEIKFLLHFVKESKQDESGMPNNRFLAERTGGTYSTLKVQPAELEDSGVYFCASSQRGILYGYTFGSGTRLTVV.

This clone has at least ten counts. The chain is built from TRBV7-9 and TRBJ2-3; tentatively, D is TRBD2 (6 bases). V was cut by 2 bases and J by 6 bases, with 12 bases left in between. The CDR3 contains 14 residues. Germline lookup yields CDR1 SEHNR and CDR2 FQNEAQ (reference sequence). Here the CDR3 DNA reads TGTGCCAGCAGCTTACGGCGGGGTCAGGATACGCAGTATTTT. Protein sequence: CASSLRRGQDTQYF. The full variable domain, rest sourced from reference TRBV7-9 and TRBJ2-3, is DTGVSQNPRHKITKRGQNVTFRCDPISEHNRLYWYRQTLGQGPEFLTYFQNEAQLEKSRLLSDRFSAERPKGSFSTLEIQRTEQGDSAMYLCASSLRRGQDTQYFGPGTRLTVL.

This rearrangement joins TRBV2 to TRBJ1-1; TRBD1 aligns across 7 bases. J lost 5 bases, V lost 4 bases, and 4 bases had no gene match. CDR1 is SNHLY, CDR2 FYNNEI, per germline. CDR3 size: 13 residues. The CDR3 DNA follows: TGTGCCAGCAGTGCAGGGGGTAAGACTGAAGCTTTCTTT. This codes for CASSAGGKTEAFF.

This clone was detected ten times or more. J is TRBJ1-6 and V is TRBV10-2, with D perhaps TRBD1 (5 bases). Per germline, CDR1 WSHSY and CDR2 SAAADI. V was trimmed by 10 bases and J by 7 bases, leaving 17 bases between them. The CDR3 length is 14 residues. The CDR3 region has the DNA TGCGCCACGCTGGGGCAGGGAAAAAATTCACCCCTCCACTTT. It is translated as CATLGQGKNSPLHF.

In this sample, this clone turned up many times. The CDR3 reads CASSLPGQEKLFF. The CDR3 bases are TGTGCCAGCAGCTTACCGGGACAGGAAAAACTGTTTTTT. The gene calls are TRBV5-6 and TRBJ1-4; 7 bases fit TRBD1. Germline lookup yields CDR1 SGHDT and CDR2 YYEEEE. The CDR3 covers 13 residues. J was trimmed by 8 bases and V by 2 bases; bases with no gene match: 3. Full variable domain (rest looked up from reference TRBV5-6 and TRBJ1-4): DAGVTQSPTHLIKTRGQQVTLRCSPKSGHDTVSWYQQALGQGPQFIFQYYEEEERQRGNFPDRFSGHQFPNYSSELNVNALLLGDSALYLCASSLPGQEKLFFGSGTQLSVL.

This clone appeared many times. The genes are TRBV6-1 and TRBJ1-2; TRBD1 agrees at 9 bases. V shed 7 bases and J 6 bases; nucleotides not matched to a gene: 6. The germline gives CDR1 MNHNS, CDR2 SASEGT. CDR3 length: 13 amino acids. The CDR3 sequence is CASTQDRGDGYTF. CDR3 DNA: TGTGCCAGCACCCAGGACAGGGGTGATGGCTACACCTTC.